The rows below give T cell receptor beta chains drawn from one sample of a study of blood T cells in healthy people across ages. TCRdb redid the calling of the 5' RACE reads with MiXCR, one entry per CDR3 protein. The repertoire includes 600,000 to 850,000 distinct CDR3 sequences, 35% to 45% of them detected once, and approximately 22% sits in the top ten. Sequencing was performed on blood. These receptors came from a woman aged 60-75 years in good health. Each CDR3 is given with its conserved first and last residue. The D gene is left open where the match is weak. Part of the rows lack a size; the others show once, few, many or a class for expanded clones.

D,V,J,size,CDR3,DNA
.,TRBV5-5,TRBJ2-1,.,CASSFLRESYNEQFF,TGTGCCAGCAGCTTTCTCCGTGAATCCTACAATGAGCAGTTCTTC
TRBD2,TRBV7-8,TRBJ2-7,few,CASSPRLAGGPYEQYF,TGTGCCAGCAGCCCCCGACTAGCGGGGGGCCCCTACGAGCAGTACTTC
.,TRBV7-6,TRBJ2-3,.,CASSPRPTSTDTQYF,TGTGCCAGCAGCCCTCGCCCGACCAGCACAGATACGCAGTATTTT
TRBD2,TRBV7-9,TRBJ2-3,.,CASSLGLAGGFLRTDTQYF,TGTGCCAGCAGCCTCGGACTAGCGGGGGGGTTTCTTCGCACAGATACGCAGTATTTT
.,TRBV12-3/TRBV12-4,TRBJ2-5,.,CASSLQGEAGIEQYF,TGTGCCAGCAGTTTACAGGGGGAGGCAGGAATTGAGCAGTACTTC
.,TRBV7-7,TRBJ2-6,.,CASSARSGVGGANVLTF,TGTGCTAGCAGCGCCAGATCAGGGGTGGGTGGGGCCAACGTCCTGACTTTC
TRBD1,TRBV2,TRBJ1-2,.,CASRTGDYGYTF,TGTGCCAGCCGAACAGGGGACTATGGCTACACCTTC
TRBD1,TRBV29-1,TRBJ1-1,many,CSAPGQGSGTEAFF,TGCAGCGCGCCCGGACAGGGATCGGGAACTGAAGCTTTCTTT
TRBD2,TRBV20-1,TRBJ2-7,.,CSAGPTSGGYEQYF,TGCAGTGCTGGGCCGACTAGCGGGGGTTACGAGCAGTACTTC
.,TRBV28,TRBJ2-1,.,CASTQQGYNEQFF,TGTGCCAGCACTCAACAGGGCTACAATGAGCAGTTCTTC
.,TRBV7-9,TRBJ1-6,.,CASSPVRSSSYNSPLHF,TGTGCCAGCAGCCCAGTGAGAAGTAGCTCCTATAATTCACCCCTCCACTTT
TRBD2,TRBV12-3/TRBV12-4,TRBJ2-1,.,CASSSGLAGSYNEQFF,TGTGCCAGCAGCTCTGGGCTAGCGGGCTCCTACAATGAGCAGTTCTTC
.,TRBV3-1,TRBJ2-3,.,CASSQVKDTQYF,TGTGCCAGCAGCCAGGTGAAAGATACGCAGTATTTT
.,TRBV11-3,TRBJ2-7,few,CASSAEVPGLTREQYF,TGTGCCAGCAGCGCGGAGGTACCGGGACTCACCCGCGAGCAGTACTTC
.,TRBV29-1,TRBJ1-4,.,CSVAPSEDEKLFF,TGCAGCGTTGCCCCCTCGGAGGATGAAAAACTGTTTTTT
.,TRBV25-1,TRBJ2-1,.,CASRGYLYNEQFF,TGTGCCAGCAGAGGGTACCTTTACAATGAGCAGTTCTTC
.,TRBV7-2,TRBJ2-1,few,CASSFMGSYNEQFF,TGTGCCAGCAGCTTTATGGGATCCTACAATGAGCAGTTCTTC